This T cell receptor beta chain stems from a study of blood T cell repertoires in COVID-19. Study details: Donors in the United States, Italy and Spain gave samples during acute or convalescent COVID-19. Sources were T cells, B-cell-depleted T cells, or PBMCs; the material itself was cDNA or gDNA.

Original data processing: Amplifying reference gene primers gave estimates of nucleated cell counts. Produced via immunoSEQ multiplex PCR; TCRdb's table is partial and in-frame only. V and J calls and clone size follow that table, whereas D and trimming were derived from the DNA. This sample has 97,000 or so clones; over 70% occur once, and the top ten carry around 4%. V lost 6 bases and J 4 bases, leaving 12 bases between the germline ends. CDR1 is MNHEY and CDR2 is SVGAGI in the germline V gene. The CDR3 extends over 13 amino acids. This chain links TRBV6-5 with TRBJ1-2; D is undetermined. The source of this sequence is a man between 60 and 75 years old with acute or convalescent COVID-19. Specimen: peripheral blood. Here the CDR3 DNA reads TGTGCCAGCAGCGCCGGGGTACTCTATGGCTACACCTTC. Residues: CASSAGVLYGYTF.